The rows below give T cell receptor beta chains drawn from one sample of a study of blood T cell repertoires in COVID-19. Sequencing was performed with immunoSEQ multiplex PCR; in TCRdb, only in-frame clones are kept and a portion is missing. The sample includes tens of thousands of clones, around 87% of them seen just once. The sequenced material came from peripheral blood. These receptors were taken from a human donor in a cohort sampled during active COVID-19. The CDR3 runs from the conserved cysteine through the conserved F or W. The D gene is left open where the match is weak. Part of the rows lack a size; the others show once, few, many or a class for expanded clones.

V: TRBV7-2; size: -; J: TRBJ2-5; D: -; DNA: TGTGCCAGCAGTTCTAGCTTTCTCGAGACCCAGTACTTC; CDR3: CASSSSFLETQYF
V: TRBV7-7; size: -; J: TRBJ2-7; D: -; DNA: TGTGCTAGCAGCTTAGACAGGACCTACGAGCAGTACTTC; CDR3: CASSLDRTYEQYF
V: TRBV12-3/TRBV12-4; size: -; J: TRBJ2-5; D: -; DNA: TGTGCCAGCAGTTTCGAGGGAACGGAGACCCAGTACTTC; CDR3: CASSFEGTETQYF
V: TRBV10-1; size: once; J: TRBJ2-7; D: -; DNA: TGCGCCAGCAGCAGATCCGGGACACCCTACGAGCAGTACTTC; CDR3: CASSRSGTPYEQYF
V: TRBV28; size: -; J: TRBJ1-2; D: -; DNA: TGTGCCAGCAGTTTACTGGGGCTAGGTGGCTACACCTTC; CDR3: CASSLLGLGGYTF
V: TRBV27; size: -; J: TRBJ2-2; D: TRBD1; DNA: TGTGCCAGCAGTTCGGACAGGTTGGACACCGGGGAGCTGTTTTTT; CDR3: CASSSDRLDTGELFF
V: TRBV2; size: -; J: TRBJ1-2; D: TRBD1; DNA: TGTGCCAGCAGGGACAGGGGGTATGGCTACACCTTC; CDR3: CASRDRGYGYTF
V: TRBV20-1; size: -; J: TRBJ2-7; D: TRBD2; DNA: TGCAGTGCTAGTGGTACGCCGACTAGCGGCCACGAGCAGTACTTC; CDR3: CSASGTPTSGHEQYF
V: TRBV5-1; size: once; J: TRBJ2-3; D: TRBD2; DNA: TGCGCCAGCAGCGTAAGGACCGGGACTAGCGGAGCAGTCACAGATACGCAGTATTTT; CDR3: CASSVRTGTSGAVTDTQYF
V: TRBV27; size: -; J: TRBJ1-1; D: -; DNA: TGTGCCAGCAGTAACCGGGGGACCACTGAAGCTTTCTTT; CDR3: CASSNRGTTEAFF
V: TRBV27; size: -; J: TRBJ1-5; D: -; DNA: TGTGCCAGCAGTTTATTAACTGATCAGCCCCAGCATTTT; CDR3: CASSLLTDQPQHF
V: TRBV6-6; size: -; J: TRBJ2-5; D: TRBD2; DNA: TGTGCCAGCAGTTACTCTAGCGGGGTTGGGACCCAGTACTTC; CDR3: CASSYSSGVGTQYF
V: TRBV5-8; size: once; J: TRBJ2-3; D: -; DNA: TGTGCCAGCAGTTCGACACCTAGCACAGATACGCAGTATTTT; CDR3: CASSSTPSTDTQYF
V: TRBV9; size: few; J: TRBJ2-2; D: TRBD2; DNA: TGTGCCAGCAGCGAACTAGCGGGGACCGCCGGGGAGCTGTTTTTT; CDR3: CASSELAGTAGELFF
V: TRBV18; size: -; J: TRBJ1-1; D: -; DNA: TGTGCCAGCTCACCATACGAGATGACTGAAGCTTTCTTT; CDR3: CASSPYEMTEAFF
V: TRBV29-1; size: few; J: TRBJ1-1; D: -; DNA: TGCAGCGTCACGCGCAGGGGGAACACTGAAGCTTTCTTT; CDR3: CSVTRRGNTEAFF
V: TRBV7-9; size: -; J: TRBJ2-2; D: TRBD1; DNA: TGTGCCAGCAGTTTCGACAGGGACACCGGGGAGCTGTTTTTT; CDR3: CASSFDRDTGELFF
V: TRBV2; size: -; J: TRBJ1-4; D: -; DNA: TGTGCCAGCAGTGAACAGGGGAGTGAAAAACTGTTTTTT; CDR3: CASSEQGSEKLFF
V: TRBV7-2; size: -; J: TRBJ2-3; D: TRBD2; DNA: TGTGCCAGCAGCTTTAGCGGGGGGGGCACAGATACGCAGTATTTT; CDR3: CASSFSGGGTDTQYF
V: TRBV7-2; size: few; J: TRBJ1-5; D: -; DNA: TGTGCCAGCAGCTTAGCGCGCGGCGCCAGGCATTTT; CDR3: CASSLARGARHF
V: TRBV28; size: -; J: TRBJ2-5; D: -; DNA: TGTGCCAGCAGTTTCGGTGCCAATGTCGCCCAGTACTTC; CDR3: CASSFGANVAQYF
V: TRBV3-1/TRBV3-2; size: -; J: TRBJ2-7; D: TRBD2; DNA: TGTGCCAGCAGCCAAGGCGGGGGGCTTGAGCAGTACTTC; CDR3: CASSQGGGLEQYF
V: TRBV7-9; size: -; J: TRBJ1-5; D: TRBD1; DNA: TGTGCCAGCACCCAACAGGGGGATCAGCCCCAGCATTTT; CDR3: CASTQQGDQPQHF
V: TRBV7-2; size: -; J: TRBJ2-5; D: TRBD1; DNA: TGTGCCAGCAGCACACGACAGGGTTGGGAGACCCAGTACTTC; CDR3: CASSTRQGWETQYF
V: TRBV27; size: -; J: TRBJ2-1; D: -; DNA: TGTGCCAGCAGTATCCAGGGGGGAATTCTCTACAATGAGCAGTTCTTC; CDR3: CASSIQGGILYNEQFF
V: TRBV12-3/TRBV12-4; size: -; J: TRBJ1-6; D: -; DNA: TGTGCCAGCAGTTTTGCGGGGCGGTCACCCCTCCACTTT; CDR3: CASSFAGRSPLHF
V: TRBV15; size: few; J: TRBJ1-2; D: TRBD1; DNA: TGTGCCACCAGCTATATTGACAGGGGATCCTATGGCTACACCTTC; CDR3: CATSYIDRGSYGYTF
V: TRBV7-9; size: -; J: TRBJ1-1; D: -; DNA: TGTGCCAGCAGCTTTGAGGGGGTCCCTGAAGCTTTCTTT; CDR3: CASSFEGVPEAFF
V: TRBV7-2; size: -; J: TRBJ1-1; D: -; DNA: TGTGCCAGCAACTTGGGGGGGGATACTGAAGCTTTCTTT; CDR3: CASNLGGDTEAFF
V: TRBV28; size: -; J: TRBJ2-7; D: TRBD2; DNA: TGTGCCAGCAGGAATAGCGGGGCCACGAGCTCCTACGAGCAGTACTTC; CDR3: CASRNSGATSSYEQYF
V: TRBV7-6; size: -; J: TRBJ2-1; D: TRBD2; DNA: TGTGCCAGCAGCAGCGCTAGCGGGGGCCGCAATGAGCAGTTCTTC; CDR3: CASSSASGGRNEQFF
V: TRBV23-1; size: -; J: TRBJ2-7; D: TRBD1; DNA: TGCGCCAGCAGTCCGACCGGGACAGGGGGCACCTACGAGCAGTACTTC; CDR3: CASSPTGTGGTYEQYF
V: TRBV19; size: -; J: TRBJ1-1; D: -; DNA: TGTGCCAGTAGTATTCGCCAGGGACTCGTGAACACTGAAGCTTTCTTT; CDR3: CASSIRQGLVNTEAFF
V: TRBV20-1; size: -; J: TRBJ1-2; D: TRBD1; DNA: TGCAGTGCTAGTTGGGCAGGGGGAACTTGGGGCTACACCTTC; CDR3: CSASWAGGTWGYTF
V: TRBV29-1; size: few; J: TRBJ2-5; D: TRBD1; DNA: TGCAGCGTCGACAGGGGGCAAGAGACCCAGTACTTC; CDR3: CSVDRGQETQYF
V: TRBV14; size: -; J: TRBJ1-1; D: TRBD1; DNA: TGTGCCAGCAGCCGACAGGGGCGGTCTGAAGCTTTCTTT; CDR3: CASSRQGRSEAFF
V: TRBV6-2/TRBV6-3; size: -; J: TRBJ2-7; D: TRBD2; DNA: TGTGCCAGCAGTTACGGCGGGGGGGCGTACGAGCAGTACTTC; CDR3: CASSYGGGAYEQYF
V: TRBV4-1; size: -; J: TRBJ1-2; D: TRBD1; DNA: TGCGCCAGCAGTCGCATCGGGACAGTATTGAGGGACCGGGATGGCTACACCTTC; CDR3: CASSRIGTVLRDRDGYTF
V: TRBV7-2; size: -; J: TRBJ2-2; D: TRBD2; DNA: TGTGCCAGCAGCCCCCACCAGAGCGGGGGGGGAGCCGGGGAGCTGTTTTTT; CDR3: CASSPHQSGGGAGELFF
V: TRBV2; size: once; J: TRBJ1-2; D: -; DNA: TGTGCCAGCAGTGTTAGGGAGGGAGGCTACACCTTC; CDR3: CASSVREGGYTF
V: TRBV5-4; size: -; J: TRBJ2-7; D: TRBD2; DNA: TGTGCCAGCAGCTTGGCGGGGGGGGGACCGTACGAGCAGTACTTC; CDR3: CASSLAGGGPYEQYF
V: TRBV11-1; size: -; J: TRBJ1-2; D: -; DNA: TGTGCCAGCAGCCCCAACGACAGGAACTATGGCTACACCTTC; CDR3: CASSPNDRNYGYTF
V: TRBV19; size: -; J: TRBJ1-1; D: TRBD1; DNA: TGTGCCAGTAGCCGGGACAGGTACACTGAAGCTTTCTTT; CDR3: CASSRDRYTEAFF
V: TRBV11-3; size: -; J: TRBJ2-1; D: TRBD2; DNA: TGTGCCAGCAGCTCCCGGGACTCCATAGCGGGGCAGTTCTTC; CDR3: CASSSRDSIAGQFF
V: TRBV5-1; size: -; J: TRBJ2-3; D: TRBD2; DNA: TGCGCCAGCAGCTCGGGCCTAGCGGTACTCACAGATACGCAGTATTTT; CDR3: CASSSGLAVLTDTQYF
V: TRBV28; size: -; J: TRBJ2-5; D: TRBD2; DNA: TGTGCCAGCCGCGGGGGGGCGGGAGAGACCCAGTACTTC; CDR3: CASRGGAGETQYF
V: TRBV4-3; size: once; J: TRBJ2-7; D: TRBD1; DNA: TGCGCCAGCAGCCAAGGGACAGGTTTCTCCTACGAGCAGTACTTC; CDR3: CASSQGTGFSYEQYF
V: TRBV1; size: -; J: TRBJ1-1; D: -; DNA: TGCACCAGCAGCCGGCGGGGGGTGAACACTGAAGCTTTCTTT; CDR3: CTSSRRGVNTEAFF
V: TRBV4-1; size: -; J: TRBJ2-2; D: TRBD1; DNA: TGCGCCAGCAGCCAATCCGCCGGGACAGGGGGCACCGGGGAGCTGTTTTTT; CDR3: CASSQSAGTGGTGELFF
V: TRBV28; size: -; J: TRBJ2-1; D: -; DNA: TGTGCCAGCAGTCTCCCACAGGTCGATGAGCAGTTCTTC; CDR3: CASSLPQVDEQFF
V: TRBV5-4; size: few; J: TRBJ2-2; D: TRBD2; DNA: TGTGCCAGCAGCCAGGGACTAGTTGTCACCGGGGAGCTGTTTTTT; CDR3: CASSQGLVVTGELFF